The clone carrying this TCR beta chain was seen more than once but under ten times. TCRdb independently ran MiXCR on the RACE reads; one entry per CDR3 protein. Of about 94,000 distinct CDR3 sequences in the sample, about 9% were seen once. This CDR3 contains 14 residues. V lost 2 bases to trimming and J lost 1 base, with 8 bases between them. Time point given: patch test 2, 6 weeks after DPC sensitization. Stated treatment: therapeutic diphenylcyclopropenone sensitization with weekly scalp DPC. The data were taken from a study of human T cells and chemical hapten exposure. The specimen comprised whole blood, sampled in connection with sensitization to the hapten diphenylcyclopropenone (DPC). The clonotype originates from a woman in her thirties or forties with alopecia areata. Some clones in this sample may be carry-over from other donors' samples. The chain is built from TRBV12-3 or TRBV12-4 and TRBJ2-5; D is ambiguous. For the CDR3, the DNA is TGTGCCAGCAGTTTATTTGGGGTCCAAGAGACCCAGTACTTC. Its translation: CASSLFGVQETQYF.